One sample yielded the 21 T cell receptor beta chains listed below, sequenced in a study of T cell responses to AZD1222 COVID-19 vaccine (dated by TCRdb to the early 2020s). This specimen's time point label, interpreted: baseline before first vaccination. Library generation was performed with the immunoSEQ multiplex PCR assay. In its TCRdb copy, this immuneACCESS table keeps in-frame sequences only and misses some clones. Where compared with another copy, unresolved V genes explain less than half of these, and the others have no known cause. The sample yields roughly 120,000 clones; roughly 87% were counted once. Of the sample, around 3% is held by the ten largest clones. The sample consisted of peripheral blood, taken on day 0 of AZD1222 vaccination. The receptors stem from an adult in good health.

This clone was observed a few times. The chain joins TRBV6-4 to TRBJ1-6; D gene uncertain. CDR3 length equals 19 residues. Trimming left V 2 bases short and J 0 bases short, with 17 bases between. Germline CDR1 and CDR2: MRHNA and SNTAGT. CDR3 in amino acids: CASSDTSAWNSSYNSPLHF. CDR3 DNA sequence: TGTGCCAGCAGTGACACGTCAGCGTGGAACAGCTCCTATAATTCACCCCTCCACTTT.

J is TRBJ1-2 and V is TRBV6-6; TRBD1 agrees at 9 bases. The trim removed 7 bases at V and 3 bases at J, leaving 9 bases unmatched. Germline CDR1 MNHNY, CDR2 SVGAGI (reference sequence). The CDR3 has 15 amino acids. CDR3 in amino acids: CASNLGGQGDYGYTF. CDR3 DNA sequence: TGTGCCAGCAATCTCGGGGGACAGGGTGACTATGGCTACACCTTC.

The CDR3 loop is CAGLTGQGFGYTF. The CDR3 DNA sequence: TGTGCCGGATTGACAGGTCAGGGGTTTGGCTACACCTTC. V and J are TRBV30 and TRBJ1-2; perhaps TRBD1 as D (6 bases). V was cut by 8 bases and J by 7 bases, with 20 bases left in between. The CDR3 extends over 13 amino acids. CDR1 is GTSNPN and CDR2 is SVGIG in the germline V gene (reference sequence). The whole variable domain, filled in from reference TRBV30 and TRBJ1-2, reads SQTIHQWPATLVQPVGSPLSLECTVEGTSNPNLYWYRQAAGRGLQLLFYSVGIGQISSEVPQNLSASRPQDRQFILSSKKLLLSDSGFYLCAGLTGQGFGYTFGSGTRLTVV.

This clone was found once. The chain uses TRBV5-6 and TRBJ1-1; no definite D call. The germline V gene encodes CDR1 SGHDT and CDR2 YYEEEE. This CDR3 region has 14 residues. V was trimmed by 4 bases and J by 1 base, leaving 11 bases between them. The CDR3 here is CASSPRIRNTEAFF. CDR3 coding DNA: TGTGCCAGCAGCCCAAGAATACGGAACACTGAAGCTTTCTTT. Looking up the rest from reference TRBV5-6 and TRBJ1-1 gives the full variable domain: DAGVTQSPTHLIKTRGQQVTLRCSPKSGHDTVSWYQQALGQGPQFIFQYYEEEERQRGNFPDRFSGHQFPNYSSELNVNALLLGDSALYLCASSPRIRNTEAFFGQGTRLTVV.

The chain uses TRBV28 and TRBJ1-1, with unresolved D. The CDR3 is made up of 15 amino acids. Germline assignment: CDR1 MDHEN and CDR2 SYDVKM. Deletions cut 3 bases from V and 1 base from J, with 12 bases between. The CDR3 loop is CASSFFPLTNTEAFF. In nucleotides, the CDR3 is TGTGCCAGCAGTTTTTTTCCCCTAACGAACACTGAAGCTTTCTTT.

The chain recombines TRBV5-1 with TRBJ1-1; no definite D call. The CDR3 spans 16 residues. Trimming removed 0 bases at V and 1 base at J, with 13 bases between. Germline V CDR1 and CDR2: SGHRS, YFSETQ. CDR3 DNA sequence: TGCGCCAGCAGCTTGGTGGGCGGGAGTGGGAACACTGAAGCTTTCTTT. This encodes CASSLVGGSGNTEAFF. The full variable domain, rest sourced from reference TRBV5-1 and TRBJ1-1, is KAGVTQTPRYLIKTRGQQVTLSCSPISGHRSVSWYQQTPGQGLQFLFEYFSETQRNKGNFPGRFSGRQFSNSRSEMNVSTLELGDSALYLCASSLVGGSGNTEAFFGQGTRLTVV.

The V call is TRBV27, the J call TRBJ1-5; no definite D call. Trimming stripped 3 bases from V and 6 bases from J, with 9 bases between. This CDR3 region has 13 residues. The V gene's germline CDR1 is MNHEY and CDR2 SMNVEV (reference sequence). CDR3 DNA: TGTGCCAGCAGTTTGAGGGTAAGTCAGCCCCAGCATTTT. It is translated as CASSLRVSQPQHF.

CDR3 in amino acids: CASSVMTNPYEQYF. In DNA form, the CDR3 reads TGTGCCAGCAGCGTAATGACAAACCCCTACGAGCAGTACTTC. The gene calls are TRBV5-6 and TRBJ2-7; D uncertain. Germline CDR1 and CDR2: SGHDT and YYEEEE. CDR3 length: 14 residues. V shed 4 bases and J shed 2 bases, with 13 bases lying between them.

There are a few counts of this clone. Here the CDR3 reads CASTSNRDISKKAFF. CDR3 nucleotide sequence: TGTGCCAGCACCTCTAACCGGGACATCTCGAAGAAAGCTTTCTTT. The chain recombines TRBV28 with TRBJ1-1, with D possibly being TRBD1 (6 bases). V lost 7 bases, J lost 9 bases, and 24 bases lay in between. Germline assignment: CDR1 MDHEN and CDR2 SYDVKM. This CDR3 is built from 15 residues. The complete variable domain, with remaining parts taken from reference TRBV28 and TRBJ1-1, reads DVKVTQSSRYLVKRTGEKVFLECVQDMDHENMFWYRQDPGLGLRLIYFSYDVKMKEKGDIPEGYSVSREKKERFSLILESASTNQTSMYLCASTSNRDISKKAFFGQGTRLTVV.

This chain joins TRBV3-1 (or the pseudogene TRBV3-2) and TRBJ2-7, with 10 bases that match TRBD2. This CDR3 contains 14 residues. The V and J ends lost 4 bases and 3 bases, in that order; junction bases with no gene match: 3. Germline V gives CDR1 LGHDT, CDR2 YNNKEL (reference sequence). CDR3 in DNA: TGTGCCAGCAGCCCGGGACTAGCGTTCTACGAGCAGTACTTC. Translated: CASSPGLAFYEQYF.

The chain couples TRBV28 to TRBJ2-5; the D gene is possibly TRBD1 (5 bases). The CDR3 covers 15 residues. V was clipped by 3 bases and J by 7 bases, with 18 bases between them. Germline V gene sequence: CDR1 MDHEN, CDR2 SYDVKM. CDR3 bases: TGTGCCAGCAGTTTCTCGGCCAGGGCGGTGGGGACCCAGTACTTC. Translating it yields CASSFSARAVGTQYF.

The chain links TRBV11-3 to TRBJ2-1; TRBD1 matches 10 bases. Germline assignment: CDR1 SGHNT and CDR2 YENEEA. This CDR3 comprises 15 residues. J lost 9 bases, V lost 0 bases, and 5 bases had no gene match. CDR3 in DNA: TGTGCCAGCAGCTTAGAGGGACAGGGGACCCGTGAGCAGTTCTTC. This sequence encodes CASSLEGQGTREQFF.

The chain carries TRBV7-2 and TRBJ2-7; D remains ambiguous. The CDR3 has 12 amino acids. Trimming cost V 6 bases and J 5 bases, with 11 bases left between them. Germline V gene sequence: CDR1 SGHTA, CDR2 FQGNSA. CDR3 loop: CASRQTGDEQYF. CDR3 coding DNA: TGTGCCAGCAGACAGACTGGGGACGAGCAGTACTTC.

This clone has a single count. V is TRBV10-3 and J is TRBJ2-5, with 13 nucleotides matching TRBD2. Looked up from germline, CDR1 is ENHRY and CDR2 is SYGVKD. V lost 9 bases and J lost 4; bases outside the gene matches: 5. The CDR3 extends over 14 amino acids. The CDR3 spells CAISLAGGPETQYF. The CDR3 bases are TGTGCCATTTCACTAGCGGGAGGGCCAGAGACCCAGTACTTC.

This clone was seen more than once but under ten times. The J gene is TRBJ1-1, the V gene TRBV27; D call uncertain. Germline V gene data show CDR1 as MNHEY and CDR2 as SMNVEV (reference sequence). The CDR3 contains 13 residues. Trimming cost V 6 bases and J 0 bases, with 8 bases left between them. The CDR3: CASSVRVNTEAFF. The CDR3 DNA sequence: TGTGCCAGCAGCGTACGGGTGAACACTGAAGCTTTCTTT.

CDR3 sequence: CASSTRNYGYTF. CDR3 nucleotide sequence: TGTGCCAGCAGCACCAGAAACTATGGCTACACCTTC. This chain connects TRBV9 to TRBJ1-2; no firm D call. This CDR3 spans 12 amino acids. Trimming removed 4 bases from V and 2 bases from J, with 6 bases in between. Germline V gene data show CDR1 as SGDLS and CDR2 as YYNGEE.

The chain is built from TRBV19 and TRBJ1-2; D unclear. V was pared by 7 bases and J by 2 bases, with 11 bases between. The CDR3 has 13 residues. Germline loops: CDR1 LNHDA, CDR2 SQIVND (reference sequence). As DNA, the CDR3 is TGTGCCAGTAAGCTGCCGGAAAACTATGGCTACACCTTC. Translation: CASKLPENYGYTF.

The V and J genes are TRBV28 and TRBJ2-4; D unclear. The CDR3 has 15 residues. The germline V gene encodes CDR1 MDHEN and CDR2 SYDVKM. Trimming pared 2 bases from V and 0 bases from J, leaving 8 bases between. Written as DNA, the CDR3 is TGTGCCAGCAGTTTAACCCAAGGAGCCAAAAACATTCAGTACTTC. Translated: CASSLTQGAKNIQYF.

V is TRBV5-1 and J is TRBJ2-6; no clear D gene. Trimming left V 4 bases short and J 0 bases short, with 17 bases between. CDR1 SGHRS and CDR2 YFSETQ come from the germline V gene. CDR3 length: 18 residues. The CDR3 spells CASSPEGAVGSGANVLTF. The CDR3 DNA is TGCGCCAGCAGCCCGGAAGGCGCGGTAGGCTCTGGGGCCAACGTCCTGACTTTC.

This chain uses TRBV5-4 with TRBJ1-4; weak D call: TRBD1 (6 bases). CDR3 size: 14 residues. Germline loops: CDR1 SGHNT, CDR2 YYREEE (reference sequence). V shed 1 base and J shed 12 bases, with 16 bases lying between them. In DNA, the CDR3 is TGTGCCAGCAGCTTGACAGGGCCGGGTGGCGAACTGTTTTTT. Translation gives CASSLTGPGGELFF.

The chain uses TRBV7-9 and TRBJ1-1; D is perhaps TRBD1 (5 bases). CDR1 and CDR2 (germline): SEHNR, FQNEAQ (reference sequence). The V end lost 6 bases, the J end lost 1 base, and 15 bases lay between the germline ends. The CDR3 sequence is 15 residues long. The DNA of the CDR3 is TGTGCCAGCAGTTATCCGGGACCGACGAACACTGAAGCTTTCTTT. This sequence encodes CASSYPGPTNTEAFF.